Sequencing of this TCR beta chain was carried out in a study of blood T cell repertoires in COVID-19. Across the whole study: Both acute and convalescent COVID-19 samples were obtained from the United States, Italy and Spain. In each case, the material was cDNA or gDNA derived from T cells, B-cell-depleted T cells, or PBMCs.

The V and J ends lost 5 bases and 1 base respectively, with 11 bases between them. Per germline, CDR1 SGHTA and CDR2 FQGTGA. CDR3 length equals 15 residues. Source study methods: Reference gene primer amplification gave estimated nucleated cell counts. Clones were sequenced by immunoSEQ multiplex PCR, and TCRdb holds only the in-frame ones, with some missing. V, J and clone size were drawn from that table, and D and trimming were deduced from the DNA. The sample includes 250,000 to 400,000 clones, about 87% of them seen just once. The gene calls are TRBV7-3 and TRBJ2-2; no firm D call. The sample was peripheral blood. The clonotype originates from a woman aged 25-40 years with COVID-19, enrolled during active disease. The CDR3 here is CASSLQPLNTGELFF. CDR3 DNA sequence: TGTGCCAGCAGCCTACAGCCATTGAACACCGGGGAGCTGTTTTTT.